These 18 T cell receptor beta chains were all obtained from the same sample, sequenced in a study of blood T cell repertoires in COVID-19. Method: immunoSEQ multiplex PCR; TCRdb's copy keeps in-frame clones and lacks some. The repertoire holds around 150,000 clones, with about 72% as singletons. Sequenced: peripheral blood. The receptors originated from a man aged 60-69 years who had recovered from COVID-19.

The rearrangement uses TRBV28 and TRBJ1-1, with 8 bases that match TRBD1. The ends lost 5 bases at V and 6 bases at J; junction bases unmatched: 11. Per germline, CDR1 MDHEN and CDR2 SYDVKM. The CDR3 runs to 15 residues. The CDR3 spells CASSPSRTGWAEAFF. The CDR3 nucleotides read TGTGCCAGCAGTCCGTCCCGGACAGGGTGGGCTGAAGCTTTCTTT.

This chain joins TRBV7-2 and TRBJ2-1; TRBD2 matches 8 bases. This CDR3 region has 17 residues. The J segment lost 0 bases and the V segment lost 5 bases, leaving 9 bases of the junction unmatched. The germline gives CDR1 SGHTA, CDR2 FQGNSA. The CDR3 region is CASSPDSGASSYNEQFF. The CDR3 region has the DNA TGTGCCAGCAGCCCCGATAGCGGGGCGAGCTCCTACAATGAGCAGTTCTTC. The whole variable domain, remainder taken from reference TRBV7-2 and TRBJ2-1, is GAGVSQSPSNKVTEKGKDVELRCDPISGHTALYWYRQSLGQGLEFLIYFQGNSAPDKSGLPSDRFSAERTGGSVSTLTIQRTQQEDSAVYLCASSPDSGASSYNEQFFGPGTRLTVL.

This sequence joins TRBV2 and TRBJ2-1; 7 bases fit TRBD1. The CDR3 spans 15 residues. Per germline, CDR1 SNHLY and CDR2 FYNNEI. V dropped 4 bases and J dropped 4; count of bases not matched to a gene: 7. The CDR3 here is CASSGDRRIYNEQFF. CDR3 nucleotides: TGTGCCAGCAGTGGGGACAGAAGAATATACAATGAGCAGTTCTTC.

This chain connects TRBV7-2 to TRBJ2-7; no clear D. The CDR3 spans 12 residues. Germline CDR1 is SGHTA and CDR2 is FQGNSA. The V and J ends lost 5 bases and 6 bases respectively, with 11 bases between them. CDR3 loop: CASSLDTSEQYF. Written as DNA, the CDR3 is TGTGCCAGCAGCCTCGACACCTCCGAGCAGTACTTC.

This rearrangement joins TRBV4-3 to TRBJ2-3; 10 nucleotides line up with TRBD2. Unmatched junction bases numbered 11, after V lost 2 bases and J lost 6 bases. This CDR3 has 17 amino acids. Germline CDR1 is LGHNA and CDR2 is YSLEER. CDR3 nucleotide sequence: TGCGCCAGCAGCCAAAGTGCTTTAGCGGGGGGAGATGATACGCAGTATTTT. Its translation is CASSQSALAGGDDTQYF.

The V call is TRBV21-1, the J call TRBJ2-7; the table gives TRBD2 as D, unverified against the DNA. TRBV21-1 is an annotated pseudogene. There are 16 residues in the CDR3. The CDR3 loop reads CASSKGGRYFSYEQYF. CDR3 nucleotides: TGTGCCAGCAGCAAAGGCGGGCGTTACTTCTCCTACGAGCAGTACTTC.

V and J are TRBV7-3 and TRBJ2-1; D perhaps matches TRBD2 (6 bases). Trimming removed 2 bases from V and 1 base from J, with 9 bases in between. The CDR3 runs 15 residues. From germline, CDR1 is SGHTA and CDR2 FQGTGA. CDR3 coding DNA: TGTGCCAGCAGCTTAGGAGGGGATTCCTACAATGAGCAGTTCTTC. Amino acids: CASSLGGDSYNEQFF.

The chain recombines TRBV4-2 with TRBJ2-7, with 8 positions matching TRBD1. Germline CDR1 and CDR2: LGHNA and YNFKEQ. The CDR3 covers 15 residues. Losses at the gene ends were 0 bases for V and 5 bases for J; bases not matched to a gene: 6. The CDR3 DNA is TGTGCCAGCAGCCAAGATCCCAGGGGGCAGGACGAGCAGTACTTC. Its translation is CASSQDPRGQDEQYF.

This clone was detected only once. This chain uses TRBV7-9 with TRBJ1-3; D gene unclear. Germline CDR1 reads SEHNR; CDR2 reads FQNEAQ (reference sequence). This CDR3 is built from 12 residues. V lost 8 bases, J lost 1 base, and 6 bases lay in between. The CDR3 bases are TGTGCCAGCGCAGGTTCTGGAAACACCATATATTTT. This gives the protein CASAGSGNTIYF.

This clone was picked up one time. The chain uses TRBV4-1 and TRBJ1-5; 7 nucleotides align to TRBD1. The V and J ends lost 4 bases and 7 bases, in that order; junction bases with no gene match: 7. Germline CDR1 MGHRA, CDR2 YSYEKL. There are 14 residues in the CDR3. The CDR3 nucleotides read TGCGCCAGCAGCCCTGACAGGGTAGCGCAGCCCCAGCATTTT. Encoded protein: CASSPDRVAQPQHF.

This clone was found once. This chain links TRBV27 with TRBJ2-1, with D possibly being TRBD1 (6 bases). Germline V gene sequence: CDR1 MNHEY, CDR2 SMNVEV (reference sequence). CDR3 length equals 14 residues. With 0 bases removed from V and 6 bases from J, the gap between germline ends came to 9 bases. The CDR3 sequence: CASSLSAGANEQFF. Written as DNA, the CDR3 is TGTGCCAGCAGTTTATCGGCAGGGGCCAATGAGCAGTTCTTC.

The chain is built from TRBV19 and TRBJ1-5; unclear D gene. The CDR3 is 12 amino acids. CDR1 and CDR2 from the germline V gene are LNHDA and SQIVND (reference sequence). The V gene lost 4 bases and the J gene lost 6 bases, with 7 bases spanning the gap. CDR3 region: CASSTRGQPQHF. The CDR3 DNA follows: TGTGCCAGTAGTACGCGCGGTCAGCCCCAGCATTTT.

V is TRBV5-1 and J is TRBJ2-1, with D possibly being TRBD1 (5 bases). V was trimmed by 4 bases and J by 0 bases, leaving 14 bases between them. CDR1 is SGHRS and CDR2 is YFSETQ in the germline V gene. The CDR3 loop spans 16 amino acids. CDR3 nucleotide sequence: TGCGCCAGCAGCATACAAGGGGAAAGCTCCTACAATGAGCAGTTCTTC. Encoded protein: CASSIQGESSYNEQFF.

The chain employs TRBV15 and TRBJ1-3; 8 nucleotides align to TRBD1. The J segment lost 4 bases and the V segment lost 0 bases, leaving 2 bases of the junction unmatched. This CDR3 has 15 residues. From germline, CDR1 is LNHNV and CDR2 YYDKDF (reference sequence). This chain's CDR3 is CATSRDRGLGNTIYF. The CDR3 nucleotides are TGTGCCACCAGCAGAGACAGGGGGCTAGGAAACACCATATATTTT.

This clone was picked up one time. V and J are TRBV30 and TRBJ2-3; tentatively, D is TRBD1 (5 bases). This CDR3 contains 13 residues. CDR1 and CDR2 from the germline V gene are GTSNPN and SVGIG (reference sequence). V lost 2 bases, J lost 4 bases, and 10 bases lay in between. The CDR3 spells CAWSPGKADTQYF. In DNA, the CDR3 is TGTGCCTGGAGTCCAGGGAAAGCAGATACGCAGTATTTT.

The V call is TRBV4-2, the J call TRBJ2-2; 15 nucleotides agree with TRBD2. Germline V gene data show CDR1 as LGHNA and CDR2 as YNFKEQ. After removal of 4 bases from V and 4 bases from J, the junction contained 16 bases not matched to a gene. CDR3 length equals 21 residues. The CDR3 coding sequence is TGTGCCAGCAGCCCCTCCAAACTCGGACTAGCGGGGGGGCCGAGCACCGGGGAGCTGTTTTTT. It codes for CASSPSKLGLAGGPSTGELFF.

The chain uses TRBV6-5 and TRBJ2-1; 10 nucleotides line up with TRBD2. The CDR3 has 14 amino acids. The junction had 4 bases not matched to a gene; V was cut back by 6 bases and J by 5 bases. The germline CDR1 and CDR2 sequences are MNHEY and SVGAGI. CDR3 DNA: TGTGCCAGCAGAATAGCGGGAGGACACAATGAGCAGTTCTTC. Translating it yields CASRIAGGHNEQFF.

This chain links TRBV4-2 with TRBJ1-2; maybe TRBD1 (5 bases). Germline CDR1 is LGHNA and CDR2 is YNFKEQ. V lost 5 bases and J lost 8, with 21 bases in between. This CDR3 spans 15 amino acids. CDR3 sequence (DNA): TGTGCCAGCAGCGCCGGGGGGGGGTCCCGCACCGGCTACACCTTC. Translating it yields CASSAGGGSRTGYTF.